The 20 T cell receptor beta chains presented below share a single source sample, sequenced in a study of blood T cells in healthy people across ages. Together with a sample-barcoded 5' primer, a J-beta primer mix was included in a second PCR lasting roughly 6 to 12 cycles. TCRdb used MiXCR to reprocess the 5' RACE reads, holding one entry per CDR3 protein. Of about 650,000 distinct CDR3 sequences in the sample, 32% were seen once. The source material was blood. All receptors derive from a woman older than 75 in good health.

A word on this clonotype: This clone may be a read error of a much larger clone one base away. The chain is built from TRBV11-1 and TRBJ2-7; 8 bases are a match to TRBD2. Germline assignment: CDR1 SGHAT and CDR2 FQDESV (reference sequence). CDR3 length: 14 residues. The CDR3, as DNA: TGTGTCAGCAGCTTGAGCGGGAGTGTCTACGAGCAGTACTTC. This sequence encodes CVSSLSGSVYEQYF.

The table lists this clonotype with many counts. V gene TRBV6-2 or TRBV6-3 combines with J gene TRBJ2-7, with 8 bases identical to TRBD1. The CDR3 loop spans 17 amino acids. Germline loops: CDR1 MNHEY, CDR2 SVGEGT. Germline trimming cut 6 bases from V and 7 bases from J; bases unmatched to any gene: 20. The CDR3 region has the DNA TGTGCCAGCAGCCCGGGTTTGAAGGACAGGGCCCTACGGGAGCAGTACTTC. This translates into CASSPGLKDRALREQYF.

A remark on this clonotype: This may be a read error: a much more frequent sequence differs by one nucleotide. This chain connects TRBV28 to TRBJ1-1; 7 bases agree with TRBD1. This CDR3 has 14 residues. Germline loops: CDR1 MDHEN, CDR2 SYDVKM. The CDR3 DNA reads TGTGCCAGCAGTCTCCCGGGACAGAACACTAAAGCTTTCTTT. This sequence encodes CASSLPGQNTKAFF. Full variable domain (remainder filled in from reference TRBV28 and TRBJ1-1): DVKVTQSSRYLVKRTGEKVFLECVQDMDHENMFWYRQDPGLGLRLIYFSYDVKMKEKGDIPEGYSVSREKKERFSLILESASTNQTSMYLCASSLPGQNTKAFFGQGTRLTVV.

The genes are TRBV7-3 and TRBJ1-1, with D uncertain. This CDR3 has 16 amino acids. The V gene's germline CDR1 is SGHTA and CDR2 FQGTGA. V lost 4 bases and J 0 bases, leaving 15 bases between the germline ends. Written as DNA, the CDR3 is TGTGCCAGCAGCTCCGACGGACTGGTCCTGAACACTGAAGCTTTCTTT. This sequence encodes CASSSDGLVLNTEAFF.

Only a few counts were recorded for this clonotype. V is TRBV6-6 and J is TRBJ1-1, with D unclear. CDR1 is MNHNY, CDR2 SVGAGI, per germline (reference sequence). The CDR3 loop spans 13 amino acids. Trimming shortened V by 5 bases and J by 0 bases, and 7 bases separated the two germline ends. The CDR3, as DNA: TGTGCCAGCAGTAAAACAGTGAACACTGAAGCTTTCTTT. Amino acids: CASSKTVNTEAFF.

This clonotype was recorded many times. The rearrangement links TRBV5-8 to TRBJ2-1, with 12 bases fitting TRBD2. The CDR3 length is 15 residues. V was pared by 4 bases and J by 8 bases, with 7 bases of the junction left unmatched. Germline assignment: CDR1 SGHTS and CDR2 YDEGEE. The DNA of the CDR3 is TGTGCCAGCAGCCGCGGGACTAGCGGGTCCCATGAGCAGTTCTTC. Its translation: CASSRGTSGSHEQFF. Variable domain in full (rest from reference TRBV5-8 and TRBJ2-1): EAGVTQSPTHLIKTRGQQATLRCSPISGHTSVYWYQQALGLGLQFLLWYDEGEERNRGNFPPRFSGRQFPNYSSELNVNALELEDSALYLCASSRGTSGSHEQFFGPGTRLTVL.

This clonotype has ten or more counts. The rearrangement joins TRBV29-1 to TRBJ1-5, with a possible D match to TRBD1 (5 bases). The V end lost 4 bases, the J end lost 0 bases, and 7 bases lay between the germline ends. Germline CDR1 SQVTM, CDR2 ANQGSEA. The CDR3 contains 13 residues. In nucleotides, the CDR3 is TGCAGCGTTGCAGGGAGTAGCAATCAGCCCCAGCATTTT. Protein product: CSVAGSSNQPQHF.

CDR3 bases: TGTGCCAGCAGCCAAGTTAGCATACAAGAGACCCAGTACTTC. Translated: CASSQVSIQETQYF. The V and J genes are TRBV3-1 and TRBJ2-5; D unresolved. Between the trimmed V and J ends, which lost 1 base and 2 bases, there was a span of 8 bases. Per germline, CDR1 LGHDT and CDR2 YNNKEL (reference sequence). CDR3 size: 14 residues.

This CDR3 reads CASSLANRDKGYTF. The DNA of the CDR3 is TGTGCCAGCAGTTTAGCTAACAGGGACAAAGGCTACACCTTC. V is TRBV12-3 or TRBV12-4 and J is TRBJ1-2; D might be TRBD1 (6 bases). CDR3 length: 14 amino acids. V was cut by 0 bases and J by 8 bases, with 13 bases left in between.

This clonotype was detected many times. This rearrangement joins TRBV30 to TRBJ1-6; a weak D match, TRBD1 (5 bases). The CDR3 is made up of 14 amino acids. V lost 0 bases to trimming and J lost 5 bases, with 8 bases between them. Germline V CDR1 and CDR2: GTSNPN, SVGIG (reference sequence). CDR3 nucleotides: TGTGCCTGGAGTGTAAGGGGAGATAATTCACCCCTCCACTTT. Protein product: CAWSVRGDNSPLHF. The whole variable domain, filled in from reference TRBV30 and TRBJ1-6, reads SQTIHQWPATLVQPVGSPLSLECTVEGTSNPNLYWYRQAAGRGLQLLFYSVGIGQISSEVPQNLSASRPQDRQFILSSKKLLLSDSGFYLCAWSVRGDNSPLHFGNGTRLTVT.

As to this clonotype: Possible read error: a much larger clone is one base away. The chain has TRBV5-1 and TRBJ1-2; 8 bases map to TRBD1. Germline V gives CDR1 SGHRS, CDR2 YFSETQ. This CDR3 spans 13 amino acids. CDR3 bases: TGCGCCGGCAGTTCGACAGGGGTAGGCGGCTACACCTTC. Amino acid sequence: CAGSSTGVGGYTF. Looking up the rest from reference TRBV5-1 and TRBJ1-2 gives the full variable domain: KAGVTQTPRYLIKTRGQQVTLSCSPISGHRSVSWYQQTPGQGLQFLFEYFSETQRNKGNFPGRFSGRQFSNSRSEMNVSTLELGDSALYLCAGSSTGVGGYTFGSGTRLTVV.

The table lists this clonotype with many counts. The chain's CDR3 is CSVEVPEAWSPNTEAFF. The CDR3 region has the DNA TGCAGCGTTGAAGTCCCCGAAGCGTGGAGCCCGAACACTGAAGCTTTCTTT. The chain carries TRBV29-1 and TRBJ1-1; D call uncertain. Germline CDR1 SQVTM, CDR2 ANQGSEA. The CDR3 loop spans 17 amino acids. V gave up 1 base and J gave up 1 base, with 19 bases separating them.

Note on this clonotype: A read error is possible here, since a much larger clone lies one base away. CDR3 bases: TGCAGCGTTGTCCCATGCCTTAGCACAGATACGCAGTATTTT. As protein: CSVVPCLSTDTQYF. The chain is built from TRBV29-1 and TRBJ2-3; D is unclear. Per the germline V gene, CDR1 is SQVTM and CDR2 is ANQGSEA. Trimming stripped 4 bases from V and 0 bases from J, with 11 bases between. The CDR3 sequence is 14 residues long.

The genes are TRBV28 and TRBJ2-1; TRBD1 matches 11 bases. Per germline, CDR1 MDHEN and CDR2 SYDVKM. The CDR3 runs 15 residues. Trimming removed 5 bases from V and 13 bases from J; junction bases left unmatched: 13. CDR3 loop: CASSTSGTGGETQFF. CDR3 coding DNA: TGTGCCAGCAGTACATCCGGGACAGGGGGTGAGACCCAGTTCTTC.

This clonotype was detected ten times or more. This chain connects TRBV7-2 to TRBJ2-3; 7 positions match TRBD1. J gave up 0 bases and V 7 bases, and 7 bases lay outside the gene matches. Germline CDR1 reads SGHTA; CDR2 reads FQGNSA. This CDR3 is 15 amino acids long. The CDR3 nucleotides are TGTGCCAGCACCAAAGGGGGCACTAGCACAGATACGCAGTATTTT. Its translation is CASTKGGTSTDTQYF.

In the case of this clonotype: A much larger clone lies a single base off, so this may be a read error. The chain couples TRBV9 to TRBJ2-3; 10 bases fit TRBD1. This CDR3 comprises 16 residues. Germline V gene sequence: CDR1 SGDLS, CDR2 YYNGEE. V lost 4 bases, J lost 4 bases, and 9 bases stayed unmatched. The CDR3 region has the DNA TGTGCCAGCAGCAAAGGGGGACAGGGGACCGCAGATACGCAGTATTTT. Protein sequence: CASSKGGQGTADTQYF.

This clonotype showed up many times. The chain has TRBV20-1 and TRBJ1-1; D possibly corresponds to TRBD1 (5 bases). The germline CDR1 and CDR2 sequences are DFQATT and SNEGSKA (reference sequence). CDR3 size: 12 residues. V was clipped by 8 bases and J by 7 bases, with 17 bases between them. CDR3 DNA: TGCAGTTCGCGCCCTGGGGCTTATGAAGCTTTCTTT. Translation: CSSRPGAYEAFF.

Comments on this clonotype: This may be a read error, as it is one base from a much larger clone. The chain carries TRBV7-8 and TRBJ1-1; D not certain. Per the germline V gene, CDR1 is SGHVS and CDR2 is FQNEAQ. The CDR3 is 15 residues long. CDR3 sequence reads: CANSRKVEGFTEAFF. CDR3 nucleotides: TGTGCCAACAGCCGAAAGGTCGAGGGTTTCACTGAAGCTTTCTTT.

With respect to this clonotype: A much larger clone differs from this one at a single base, so this may be a read error. This chain joins TRBV7-3 and TRBJ2-1; 12 bases align to TRBD2. The V and J ends lost 2 bases and 8 bases, in that order; junction bases with no gene match: 13. Germline V gives CDR1 SGHTA, CDR2 FQGTGA. The CDR3 has 18 residues. The CDR3 nucleotides read TGTGCCAGCAGCTTAGGATTGCTAGCGGGGGGGCATCTTTATGAGCAGTTCTTC. Protein sequence: CASSLGLLAGGHLYEQFF.

This clonotype was counted only a few times. This may arise from a read error, as a much more abundant clone is one base away. The CDR3 DNA is TGCAGTGCTAGGACCGGGACAGGGAGATACGAGCAGTACTTC. It encodes CSARTGTGRYEQYF. This chain links TRBV20-1 with TRBJ2-7; 9 nucleotides align to TRBD1. Germline V CDR1 and CDR2: DFQATT, SNEGSKA (reference sequence). The V segment lost 3 bases and the J segment 4 bases; nucleotides outside the gene matches: 7. The CDR3 runs 14 residues.